A single sample gave rise to the 9 T cell receptor beta chains below, sequenced in a study of early T cells in non-severe SARS-CoV-2 infection. TCRdb re-derived calls from the 5' RACE reads in MiXCR, one entry per CDR3 protein. The sample yields around 30,000 distinct CDR3 sequences, roughly 9.2% seen once. Input material: whole blood. Receptor source: an adult who was a healthcare worker with PCR-confirmed SARS-CoV-2 infection or an uninfected control (not recorded which).

This clonotype was counted many times. The chain is built from TRBV19 and TRBJ1-2, with 9 bases matching TRBD1. The CDR3 loop spans 14 amino acids. Germline CDR1 and CDR2: LNHDA and SQIVND (reference sequence). With V trimmed by 4 bases and J by 8 bases, 8 bases remained unmatched. This chain's CDR3 is CASSTPGQGWGYTF. The CDR3 DNA sequence: TGTGCCAGTAGTACCCCGGGACAGGGCTGGGGCTACACCTTC.

This clonotype was seen only a few times. The chain employs TRBV12-3 or TRBV12-4 and TRBJ2-4; 8 nucleotides line up with TRBD1. Germline trimming cut 2 bases from V and 1 base from J; bases unmatched to any gene: 10. This CDR3 is built from 18 residues. CDR3 sequence reads: CASSLNRDRFLAKNIQYF. The DNA of the CDR3 is TGTGCCAGCAGTTTAAACCGGGACAGGTTTTTGGCCAAAAACATTCAGTACTTC.

This clonotype was observed many times. The chain carries TRBV5-6 and TRBJ2-2; D is perhaps TRBD2 (6 bases). The CDR3 is made up of 16 amino acids. Looked up from germline, CDR1 is SGHDT and CDR2 is YYEEEE. V lost 0 bases, J lost 4 bases, and 13 bases lay in between. DNA for the CDR3: TGTGCCAGCAGCTTGGCCGGGGGTGTGGTCACCGGGGAGCTGTTTTTT. Its protein is CASSLAGGVVTGELFF.

This clonotype was detected only a few times. This chain links TRBV7-2 with TRBJ2-1; D may correspond to TRBD1 or TRBD2 (5 bases each). The germline V gene encodes CDR1 SGHTA and CDR2 FQGNSA. Trimming removed 2 bases at V and 10 bases at J, with 18 bases between. The CDR3 extends over 15 amino acids. This CDR3 reads CASSLSRDPPLEQFF. The CDR3 DNA is TGTGCCAGCAGCTTATCCAGGGACCCACCGCTAGAGCAGTTCTTC.

This clonotype has at least ten counts. The chain recombines TRBV30 with TRBJ1-2, with D unclear. The CDR3 is 10 amino acids. The germline V gene has CDR1 GTSNPN and CDR2 SVGIG (reference sequence). V lost 4 bases and J 4 bases, leaving 4 bases between the germline ends. For the CDR3, the DNA is TGTGCCTGGAAATCCTATGGCTACACCTTC. Encoded protein: CAWKSYGYTF.

This clonotype was recorded many times. The chain joins TRBV7-2 to TRBJ1-1, with a possible D match to TRBD1 (6 bases). This CDR3 is built from 14 residues. Germline V gene lookup returns CDR1 SGHTA and CDR2 FQGNSA. Trimming stripped 3 bases from V and 10 bases from J, with 18 bases between. The chain's CDR3 is CASSLTGQATIAFF. The CDR3 coding sequence is TGTGCCAGCAGCTTGACAGGCCAAGCGACCATAGCTTTCTTT.

This clonotype was counted many times. V is TRBV9 and J is TRBJ2-1, with D possibly being TRBD1 (6 bases). This CDR3 has 15 residues. Deletions cut 0 bases from V and 6 bases from J, with 13 bases between. Germline V CDR1 and CDR2: SGDLS, YYNGEE. The CDR3 bases are TGTGCCAGCAGCGTAGCTACGTCCAGGGGCAATGAGCAGTTCTTC. It codes for CASSVATSRGNEQFF. Filled out from reference TRBV9 and TRBJ2-1, the complete variable domain reads DSGVTQTPKHLITATGQRVTLRCSPRSGDLSVYWYQQSLDQGLQFLIQYYNGEERAKGNILERFSAQQFPDLHSELNLSSLELGDSALYFCASSVATSRGNEQFFGPGTRLTVL.

CDR3 sequence reads: CASGRLQGVSYEQYF. Written as DNA, the CDR3 is TGCGCCAGCGGACGTCTACAGGGAGTCTCCTACGAGCAGTACTTC. V gene TRBV10-2 combines with J gene TRBJ2-7, with D tentatively TRBD1 (6 bases). The V and J ends lost 8 bases and 0 bases respectively, with 17 bases between them. CDR1 is WSHSY, CDR2 SAAADI, per germline. CDR3 size: 15 residues.

This clonotype showed up many times. The chain employs TRBV11-2 and TRBJ2-5; D is possibly TRBD1 (6 bases). CDR1 and CDR2 from the germline V gene are SGHAT and FQNNGV. V was pared by 3 bases and J by 2 bases, with 7 bases between. The CDR3 loop spans 13 amino acids. The CDR3 reads CASSFGQQETQYF. The CDR3 nucleotides read TGTGCCAGCAGCTTTGGACAGCAAGAGACCCAGTACTTC.